The clone carrying this T cell receptor (beta chain) was seen once. The sample belongs to a study of radiotherapy plus CTLA-4 blockade in lung cancer. CDR1 SGHNT and CDR2 YYREEE come from the germline V gene (reference sequence). The J segment lost 5 bases and the V segment lost 4 bases, leaving 8 bases of the junction unmatched. This CDR3 spans 15 amino acids. Clones were sequenced by immunoSEQ multiplex PCR, and TCRdb holds only the in-frame ones, with some missing. This table holds some 23,000 clones, 65% to 85% found once. The V and J genes are TRBV5-4 and TRBJ2-7; 11 bases are a match to TRBD1. The sequenced sample was peripheral blood, obtained from a patient treated with radiotherapy plus ipilimumab. The clonotype comes from a human donor with non-small cell lung cancer who had stable disease on radiotherapy plus ipilimumab. This CDR3 is CASSVPGQGGNEQYF. DNA for the CDR3: TGTGCCAGCAGCGTCCCGGGACAGGGGGGTAACGAGCAGTACTTC. Using reference TRBV5-4 and TRBJ2-7 for the parts outside the CDR3, the full variable domain is ETGVTQSPTHLIKTRGQQVTLRCSSQSGHNTVSWYQQALGQGPQFIFQYYREEENGRGNFPPRFSGLQFPNYSSELNVNALELDDSALYLCASSVPGQGGNEQYFGPGTRLTVT.